The entry that follows covers one T cell receptor (beta chain) sequence. The antigen is undetermined. A junction end diverges from the germline sequence, so it may reflect a read error. The library came from three nested PCR rounds adapted from ARM-PCR protocols. TCRdb re-called the multiplex PCR reads with MiXCR, one entry per CDR3 protein. The table includes about 110,000 distinct CDR3 sequences, 50% to 70% detected once. This sample was included in a study of tumor and adjacent non-tumor tissue in lung cancer. Study summary: Histology: about a dozen adenocarcinoma, a couple of squamous cell carcinoma, 1 small cell lung cancer. The patients, 10 to 11 men and four to six women, were roughly 30 to 76 with stage I to III disease. Whole-study results and caveats: Significantly higher TCR diversity was found in tumor than normal lung. In normal lung, the top 100 clones were significantly more dominant than in tumor.

This CDR3 has 12 residues. The template was RNA from unsorted bulk tissue. More than 3 cm separated this lung sample from the edge of the tumor. The V call is TRBV12-3 or TRBV12-4, the J call TRBJ2-1; either TRBD1 or TRBD2 may supply D (6 bases each). This clonotype originated in a man aged 60 to 75 with non-small cell lung cancer. Sequencing used distant non-tumor lung tissue. CDR3 coding DNA: TGTGCCAGTAGTTTATTGGGGGGCGGACAGTTCTTC. Its protein is CASSLLGGGQFF.